Presented here are 14 T cell receptor beta chains from one specimen sequenced in a study of blood T cell repertoires in COVID-19. Assay: immunoSEQ multiplex PCR; the TCRdb copy retains only in-frame clones and omits some. The sample carries about 98,000 clones, around 75% recorded once. Sequencing used peripheral blood. These receptors were taken from a man in his 70s with acute or convalescent COVID-19.

The chain recombines TRBV24-1 with TRBJ2-7; TRBD1 agrees at 7 bases. The V segment lost 4 bases and the J segment 2 bases; nucleotides outside the gene matches: 7. Germline lookup yields CDR1 KGHDR and CDR2 SFDVKD. There are 15 residues in the CDR3. In DNA, the CDR3 is TGTGCCACCAGTGAATCTGGACAGGCTACCTACGAGCAGTACTTC. Translation gives CATSESGQATYEQYF.

The chain links TRBV15 to TRBJ2-2, with 12 bases that match TRBD2. Trimming at V came to 5 bases and at J to 4 bases, leaving 14 bases not matched to a gene. Germline V lookup: CDR1 LNHNV, CDR2 YYDKDF (reference sequence). The CDR3 is 19 residues long. The CDR3 sequence: CATSPPGLAGGPGTGELFF. The CDR3 DNA sequence: TGTGCCACCAGCCCTCCCGGGCTAGCGGGAGGGCCGGGCACCGGGGAGCTGTTTTTT.

The rearrangement links TRBV27 to TRBJ1-1; perhaps TRBD1 as D (6 bases). Trimming left V 6 bases short and J 0 bases short, with 17 bases between. Germline CDR1 and CDR2: MNHEY and SMNVEV (reference sequence). The length of the CDR3 is 16 residues. DNA for the CDR3: TGTGCCAGCAGATCCCCTCCGGGACAAATGAACACTGAAGCTTTCTTT. As protein: CASRSPPGQMNTEAFF.

The chain carries TRBV6-2 or TRBV6-3 and TRBJ1-5, with D perhaps matching TRBD1 (6 bases). CDR1 is MNHEY, CDR2 SVGEGT, per germline. V lost 5 bases to trimming and J lost 2 bases, with 13 bases between them. The CDR3 is 15 amino acids. The CDR3 protein is CASSSRQAGNQPQHF. The CDR3 DNA follows: TGTGCCAGCAGTAGCAGACAGGCGGGCAATCAGCCCCAGCATTTT.

This chain joins TRBV24-1 and TRBJ2-1, with 11 bases identical to TRBD2. This CDR3 is 17 amino acids long. V dropped 5 bases and J dropped 5; count of bases not matched to a gene: 10. Looked up from germline, CDR1 is KGHDR and CDR2 is SFDVKD. DNA for the CDR3: TGTGCCACCAGTGTCCGGGTAGGGACTAGCGGCCACAATGAGCAGTTCTTC. Its protein product is CATSVRVGTSGHNEQFF.

CDR3 in amino acids: CASSWTDSAYEQYF. DNA for the CDR3: TGTGCCAGCAGCTGGACAGATAGTGCATACGAGCAGTACTTC. The J gene is TRBJ2-7, the V gene TRBV7-6; possibly TRBD1 for D (6 bases). The germline V and J ends were trimmed by 4 bases and 4 bases, with 14 bases remaining between them. The germline V gene encodes CDR1 SGHVS and CDR2 FNYEAQ. There are 14 residues in the CDR3. Using reference TRBV7-6 and TRBJ2-7 for the parts outside the CDR3, the full variable domain is GAGVSQSPRYKVTKRGQDVALRCDPISGHVSLYWYRQALGQGPEFLTYFNYEAQQDKSGLPNDRFSAERPEGSISTLTIQRTEQRDSAMYRCASSWTDSAYEQYFGPGTRLTVT.

The chain has TRBV28 and TRBJ2-3; TRBD2 matches 10 bases. Per the germline V gene, CDR1 is MDHEN and CDR2 is SYDVKM. The CDR3 covers 14 residues. The V segment lost 2 bases and the J segment 4 bases; nucleotides outside the gene matches: 0. CDR3 region: CASSLLAGADTQYF. The CDR3 DNA reads TGTGCCAGCAGTTTACTAGCGGGAGCAGATACGCAGTATTTT.

The V gene is TRBV28, the J gene TRBJ1-5, with D perhaps TRBD1 (6 bases). There are 14 residues in the CDR3. CDR1 is MDHEN and CDR2 is SYDVKM in the germline V gene. Trimming removed 6 bases at V and 5 bases at J, with 14 bases between. The CDR3 loop is CASSRGQSDQPQHF. The CDR3, as DNA: TGTGCCAGCAGCCGAGGACAGTCCGATCAGCCCCAGCATTTT.

The chain has TRBV19 and TRBJ1-1, with D possibly TRBD1 on 6 matching bases. Germline V CDR1 and CDR2: LNHDA, SQIVND (reference sequence). Trimming left V 0 bases short and J 6 bases short, with 14 bases between. The CDR3 totals 15 residues. The CDR3, as DNA: TGTGCCAGTAGTATAGAATGGGACACAACAGCTGAAGCTTTCTTT. This sequence encodes CASSIEWDTTAEAFF.

The chain joins TRBV29-1 to TRBJ2-7; the match to TRBD1 covers 8 bases. The CDR3 has 11 amino acids. Per the germline V gene, CDR1 is SQVTM and CDR2 is ANQGSEA. The J segment lost 6 bases and the V segment lost 5 bases, leaving 3 bases of the junction unmatched. The CDR3 sequence is CSVRTGIEQYF. For the CDR3, the DNA is TGCAGCGTTCGGACAGGGATCGAGCAGTACTTC.

The chain employs TRBV25-1 and TRBJ1-6; no clear D. The germline V gene has CDR1 MGHDK and CDR2 SYGVNS. Trimming stripped 3 bases from V and 8 bases from J, with 14 bases between. The CDR3 loop spans 15 amino acids. Here the CDR3 DNA reads TGTGCCAGCAGTGACTCCGAGGCGTGGGATTCACCCCTCCACTTT. Amino acid sequence: CASSDSEAWDSPLHF.

This clone was seen only a few times. J is TRBJ1-4 and V is TRBV4-2; 10 nucleotides match TRBD1. Germline trimming cut 5 bases from V and 2 bases from J; bases unmatched to any gene: 5. CDR1 is LGHNA and CDR2 is YNFKEQ in the germline V gene. CDR3 length: 16 residues. CDR3 coding DNA: TGTGCCAGCAGCTCGGGACAGGGGACGACTAATGAAAAACTGTTTTTT. It specifies CASSSGQGTTNEKLFF.

This chain joins TRBV6-5 and TRBJ1-1; TRBD1 might be the D (5 bases). Germline assignment: CDR1 MNHEY and CDR2 SVGAGI. The CDR3 totals 14 residues. V was shortened by 2 bases and J by 7 bases, with 14 bases between the two germline ends. The CDR3 protein is CASSYGAGLGEAFF. The CDR3 DNA sequence: TGTGCCAGCAGTTACGGGGCAGGGTTGGGTGAAGCTTTCTTT.

The rearrangement uses TRBV19 and TRBJ2-3; 7 nucleotides agree with TRBD2. V lost 4 bases to trimming and J lost 2 bases; unmatched junction nucleotides: 9. Per the germline V gene, CDR1 is LNHDA and CDR2 is SQIVND (reference sequence). CDR3 size: 16 residues. For the CDR3, the DNA is TGTGCCAGTAGTAATCAGGGCGGGAGTGTCACAGATACGCAGTATTTT. Translation: CASSNQGGSVTDTQYF.